The clone carrying this T cell receptor beta chain was seen a single time. Germline lookup yields CDR1 SGHVS and CDR2 FNYEAQ. The V end lost 3 bases, the J end lost 5 bases, and 20 bases lay between the germline ends. This CDR3 has 17 residues. Original analysis: Estimates of nucleated cell counts were drawn from the amplification of reference gene primers. Generated by immunoSEQ multiplex PCR, the TCRdb table keeps only in-frame clones and is missing some. Clone size and the V and J calls come from that table; the DNA yielded D and trimming. The repertoire holds about 27,000 clones, with roughly 76% as singletons. The data stem from a study of blood T cell repertoires in COVID-19.

The V gene is TRBV7-6, the J gene TRBJ2-1; tentative D call: TRBD2 (6 bases). The clonotype originates from an elderly woman with acute or convalescent COVID-19. The sequenced sample consisted of peripheral blood. CDR3 loop: CASSFVPPGLLNNEQFF. The CDR3 DNA follows: TGTGCCAGCAGCTTTGTACCTCCGGGACTGCTTAACAATGAGCAGTTCTTC.